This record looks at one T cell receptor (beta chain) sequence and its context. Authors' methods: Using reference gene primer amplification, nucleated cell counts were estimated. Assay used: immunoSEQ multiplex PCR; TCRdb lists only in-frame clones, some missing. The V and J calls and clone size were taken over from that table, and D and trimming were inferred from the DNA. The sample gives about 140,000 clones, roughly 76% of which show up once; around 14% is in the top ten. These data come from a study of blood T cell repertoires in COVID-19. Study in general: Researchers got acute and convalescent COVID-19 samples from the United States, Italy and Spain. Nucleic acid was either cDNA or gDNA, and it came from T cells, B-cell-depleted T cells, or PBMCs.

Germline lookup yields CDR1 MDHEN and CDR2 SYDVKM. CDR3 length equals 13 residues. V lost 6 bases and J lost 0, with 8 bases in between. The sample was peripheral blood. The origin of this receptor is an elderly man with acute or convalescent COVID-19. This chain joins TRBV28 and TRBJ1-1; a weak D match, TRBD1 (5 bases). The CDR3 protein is CASRPQVNTEAFF. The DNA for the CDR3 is TGTGCCAGCAGGCCACAGGTGAACACTGAAGCTTTCTTT.